This T cell receptor beta chain came from a study of T cell clonotyping in hematopoietic cell transplantation. Study-wide results and caveats: Recipient TCR diversity dropped after transplant; expanded clonotypes rose from day 30 to 180. Higher Inverse Simpson Index values in graft donor and pretransplant recipient predicted broader posttransplant TCR diversity.

CDR1 is MRHNA, CDR2 SNTAGT, per germline. This CDR3 has 17 residues. V lost 7 bases, J lost 7 bases, and 17 bases stayed unmatched. Using immunoSEQ multiplex PCR, the repertoire was profiled, and TCRdb retains in-frame clones only, with some absent. The sample holds 35,000 to 50,000 clones, approximately 95% seen once. Notes on this clone: Its antigen is still unknown.

This chain connects TRBV6-4 to TRBJ2-1; 9 positions match TRBD2. The sequence was collected from a man in his thirties or forties in good health. Some clones in this sample may be carry-over from other donors' samples. Sequencing was performed on peripheral blood mononuclear cells. CDR3 bases: TGTGCCAGCACCCCCGGGACTAGCAAAGAGGCGGGAAATGAGCAGTTCTTC. This codes for CASTPGTSKEAGNEQFF.